A selection of T cell receptor beta chains follows, all from one sample in a study of blood T cell repertoires in COVID-19. Measured with immunoSEQ multiplex PCR; TCRdb has only the in-frame clones, and not every one. Among some 68,000 clones listed, about 85% were seen once. The sample consisted of peripheral blood. The receptors were gathered from a woman aged 50 to 60 with COVID-19, enrolled during active disease. CDR3s include the opening cysteine and the closing phenylalanine or tryptophan. D genes are given only for firm matches. Part of the rows lack a size; the others show once, few, many or a class for expanded clones.

TRBV24-1	NA	TRBJ1-5	NA	TGTGCCACCAGTGAGGGGGGGGGCAATCAGCCCCAGCATTTT	CATSEGGGNQPQHF
TRBV21-1	NA	TRBJ2-1	NA	TGTGCCAGCAACCCAAAGGTGGGACACTCGAAGAGTAATGAGCAGTTCTTC	CASNPKVGHSKSNEQFF
TRBV2	NA	TRBJ1-4	NA	TGTGCCAGCAGTGACTCGGTCCTTAATGAAAAACTGTTTTTT	CASSDSVLNEKLFF
TRBV6-2/TRBV6-3	NA	TRBJ1-4	NA	TGTGCCAGCAGTCTCGTGACTAATGAAAAACTGTTTTTT	CASSLVTNEKLFF
TRBV19	NA	TRBJ2-7	NA	TGTGCCAGTAGTCCTAGCGTAGGGTTAAAGACCTACGAGCAGTACTTC	CASSPSVGLKTYEQYF
TRBV21-1	NA	TRBJ1-2	NA	TGTGCCAGCGGGGAAAGGGGCAGGGAGGGAGGCTACACCTTC	CASGERGREGGYTF
TRBV7-2	TRBD2	TRBJ2-7	medium-sized	TGTGCCAGCAGCTTATATAGCGGGACTTACGAGCAGTACTTC	CASSLYSGTYEQYF
TRBV5-1	TRBD1	TRBJ2-5	NA	TGCGCCAGCAGCGCGGGACAGGGTTATGAGACCCAGTACTTC	CASSAGQGYETQYF
TRBV6-2/TRBV6-3	TRBD2	TRBJ2-1	NA	TGTGCCAGCAGTTACTCGAACTCGGCGGGAGGTACTTGGAATGAGCAGTTCTTC	CASSYSNSAGGTWNEQFF
TRBV6-1	NA	TRBJ1-2	few	TGTGCCACCTTTCGGGCGCAGGCCGGAGGTGGCTACACCTTC	CATFRAQAGGGYTF
TRBV2	TRBD1	TRBJ2-5	NA	TGTGCCAGCAGCCGGGACAGGGGTAGAGAGACCCAGTACTTC	CASSRDRGRETQYF
TRBV5-6	NA	TRBJ2-5	NA	TGTGCCAGCAGCTTGGCGGAGACCCAGTACTTC	CASSLAETQYF
TRBV6-5	TRBD1	TRBJ2-1	NA	TGTGCCAGCAGAGGGACAGGAGGGCATGGCAATGAGCAGTTCTTC	CASRGTGGHGNEQFF
TRBV30	TRBD1	TRBJ1-5	NA	TGTGCCCTTTCGGGCGACAGGGATCAGCCCCAGCATTTT	CALSGDRDQPQHF
TRBV7-9	TRBD1	TRBJ1-1	NA	TGTGCCAGCAGCCCCGGGACAGGACTTTCGACTGAAGCTTTCTTT	CASSPGTGLSTEAFF
TRBV9	NA	TRBJ2-5	NA	TGTGCCAGCAGCCTGTCGGTTTCAGGGGCAGGCAGGACCCAGTACTTC	CASSLSVSGAGRTQYF
TRBV6-5	NA	TRBJ2-7	NA	TGTGCCAGCAGACACCTGGGACAAAAACACGAGCAGTACTTC	CASRHLGQKHEQYF
TRBV5-1	NA	TRBJ2-7	NA	TGCGCCAGCAGCACAGCAGGCCCCCTCTCCTACGAGCAGTACTTC	CASSTAGPLSYEQYF
TRBV7-2	NA	TRBJ1-2	NA	TGTGCCAGCAGCCCCCAGGTCTCTAACTATGGCTACACCTTC	CASSPQVSNYGYTF
TRBV2	NA	TRBJ2-3	NA	TGTGCCAGCAGTGGGGAGGCCACGGGTACGCAGTATTTT	CASSGEATGTQYF
TRBV4-2	TRBD2	TRBJ2-3	NA	TGTGCCAGCAGCCCACAACTAGCGGGAGGGCCGACAGATACGCAGTATTTT	CASSPQLAGGPTDTQYF
TRBV20-1	NA	TRBJ2-2	NA	TGCAGTGCAGCGGGCCCCGGGGAGCTGTTTTTT	CSAAGPGELFF
TRBV24-1	TRBD1	TRBJ2-1	NA	TGTGCCACCAGTGATTTAAGGGGGACAGGGATAAATGAGCAGTTCTTC	CATSDLRGTGINEQFF
TRBV19	NA	TRBJ1-5	once	TGTGCCTCCCGGCGGAGCAATCAGCCCCAGCATTTT	CASRRSNQPQHF
TRBV3-1/TRBV3-2	NA	TRBJ2-7	few	TGTGCCAGCAGCCAAGGGTTTAAAGGGAGCGCAGGCGAGCAGTACTTC	CASSQGFKGSAGEQYF
TRBV4-2	NA	TRBJ1-1	NA	TGTGCCAGCAGCCAAGATCATTTTAATATTGGGGGGAGGGTTCGAGCTTTCTTT	CASSQDHFNIGGRVRAFF
TRBV14	TRBD2	TRBJ2-2	NA	TGTGCCAGCAGCCAAGGGTTCGGGGGGACCGGGGAGCTGTTTTTT	CASSQGFGGTGELFF
TRBV3-1/TRBV3-2	TRBD2	TRBJ2-5	NA	TGTGCCAGCAGCCAAAGTCTAGCGGGAGTGGGTGAGACCCAGTACTTC	CASSQSLAGVGETQYF
TRBV25-1	TRBD2	TRBJ2-3	NA	TGTGCCAGCAGCCCGGGACTAGGGACAGATACGCAGTATTTT	CASSPGLGTDTQYF
TRBV9	TRBD1	TRBJ1-4	NA	TGTGCCAGCAGCGTAGGGTCTCAGGGGGCGCAAGAAAAACTGTTTTTT	CASSVGSQGAQEKLFF
TRBV5-4	TRBD1	TRBJ2-7	NA	TGTGCCAGCAGCGTTTCCTTAGGGACAGAGTTTATGAGGTACTTC	CASSVSLGTEFMRYF
TRBV6-2/TRBV6-3	NA	TRBJ2-7	NA	TGTGCCAGCAGTTTCTCCCCAAAGGAGAGCTCCTACGAGCAGTACTTC	CASSFSPKESSYEQYF
TRBV6-4	TRBD2	TRBJ2-3	NA	TGTGCCAGCAGTGCCAGCGGGAGGCTCGCAGATACGCAGTATTTT	CASSASGRLADTQYF
TRBV7-6	NA	TRBJ2-5	few	TGTGCCAGCAGTGAAGATGGGACTGTGGGATTGACCCAGTACTTC	CASSEDGTVGLTQYF
TRBV7-3	NA	TRBJ2-3	NA	TGTGCCAGCAGCTTTGGGAGACCGGGACTAGGGGGCGCAGATACGCAGTATTTT	CASSFGRPGLGGADTQYF
TRBV7-2	NA	TRBJ2-1	once	TGTGCCAGCAGCTTAGCGCTGGCGGGGTCTCGGAATGAGCAGTTCTTC	CASSLALAGSRNEQFF
TRBV18	NA	TRBJ2-7	NA	TGTGCCAGCTCACGACTCCCGGGGAACGGCGAGCAGTACTTC	CASSRLPGNGEQYF
TRBV5-1	NA	TRBJ2-1	NA	TGCGCCAGCAGCTTGGATAGCGGACCGTACAATGAGCAGTTCTTC	CASSLDSGPYNEQFF
TRBV13	TRBD2	TRBJ2-7	few	TGTGCCAGCAGCTTAGCCCAAGGGCTAGCGGACTCCTACGAGCAGTACTTC	CASSLAQGLADSYEQYF
TRBV6-5	TRBD1	TRBJ1-5	once	TGTGCCAGCACCCCTGGGACAGGGGAAAATCAGCCCCAGCATTTT	CASTPGTGENQPQHF
TRBV7-9	NA	TRBJ2-1	NA	TGTGCCAGCAGCTTCTTCTACAATGAGCAGTTCTTC	CASSFFYNEQFF
TRBV3-1/TRBV3-2	TRBD1	TRBJ2-7	NA	TGTGCCAGCAGCCGACGACAGGGGAACGAGCAGTACTTC	CASSRRQGNEQYF
TRBV3-1/TRBV3-2	NA	TRBJ1-1	few	TGTGCCAGCAGCCACTACAGAGACACTGAAGCTTTCTTT	CASSHYRDTEAFF
TRBV20-1	NA	TRBJ2-1	NA	TGCAGTGCTCCGGACTTAGTTGAGCAGTTCTTC	CSAPDLVEQFF
TRBV3-1/TRBV3-2	TRBD2	TRBJ2-7	NA	TGTGCCAGCACTAAAGCGGGAGTATACGAGCAGTACTTC	CASTKAGVYEQYF
TRBV10-1	NA	TRBJ2-7	few	TGCGCCAGCGGCGACAACGAGCAGTACTTC	CASGDNEQYF
TRBV5-4	TRBD2	TRBJ2-1	NA	TGTGCCAGCAGCTTAGGACTAGCGGGGCCTTACAATGAGCAGTTCTTC	CASSLGLAGPYNEQFF
TRBV29-1	TRBD1	TRBJ2-7	NA	TGCAGCGTTGAAGGGCTGGCAGGGGGAGCCTACGAGCAGTACTTC	CSVEGLAGGAYEQYF
TRBV6-2/TRBV6-3	NA	TRBJ1-4	NA	TGTGCCAGCAGTTACCCGACAGAAACTAATGAAAAACTGTTTTTT	CASSYPTETNEKLFF
TRBV5-5	NA	TRBJ2-6	NA	TGTGCCAGCAGCTTGATAGTCCAGGGGACGCTTTCTGGGGCCAACGTCCTGACTTTC	CASSLIVQGTLSGANVLTF